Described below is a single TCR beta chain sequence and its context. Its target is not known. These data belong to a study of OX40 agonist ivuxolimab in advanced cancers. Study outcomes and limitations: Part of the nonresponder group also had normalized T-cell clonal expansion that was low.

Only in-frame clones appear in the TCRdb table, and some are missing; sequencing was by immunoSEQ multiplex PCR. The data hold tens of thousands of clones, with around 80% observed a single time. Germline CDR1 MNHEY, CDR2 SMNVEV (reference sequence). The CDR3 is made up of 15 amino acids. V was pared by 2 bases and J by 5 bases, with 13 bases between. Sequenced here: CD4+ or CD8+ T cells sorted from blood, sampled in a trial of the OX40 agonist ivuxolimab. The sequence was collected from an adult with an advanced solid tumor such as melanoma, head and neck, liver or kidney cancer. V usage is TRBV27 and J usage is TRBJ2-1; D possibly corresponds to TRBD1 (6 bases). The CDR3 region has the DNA TGTGCCAGCAGTTTAAGGTGGGACATAGACAATGAGCAGTTCTTC. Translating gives CASSLRWDIDNEQFF.